This TCR beta chain was observed in a study of breast tumors, draining lymph nodes, adjacent tissues. Study observations and caveats: Findings are consistent with lymph node origin and intratumoral expansion of most tumor T cells. Tumor repertoires ranked between lymph nodes and nontumor tissue in diversity, with V and J gene preferences. That most tumor T cells come from lymph nodes remained unproven. Tumor and nontumor repertoires were significantly more similar in luminal-like than in basal-like breast cancer.

Concerning this clonotype itself: What it binds is not known. A single base separates this from a much larger clone, so it may be a read error.

The ends lost 8 bases at V and 8 bases at J; junction bases unmatched: 9. The CDR3 runs 12 residues. Germline CDR1 reads GTSNPN; CDR2 reads SVGIG (reference sequence). Axillary draining lymph nodes of breast cancer patients supplied the node samples. Each CDR3 protein gets one entry after TCRdb re-called the multiplex PCR reads with MiXCR. The sample has 200,000 to 250,000 distinct CDR3 sequences; about 34% are singletons. The specimen was axillary lymph node tissue. The rearrangement joins TRBV30 to TRBJ1-2; 9 bases agree with TRBD1. This receptor was obtained from a female donor with breast cancer. Some clones in this sample may be carry-over from other donors' samples. The CDR3 is CAGEQGAGGYTF. The CDR3 nucleotides read TGTGCCGGGGAACAGGGGGCGGGAGGCTACACCTTC. The full variable domain, completed using reference TRBV30 and TRBJ1-2, is SQTIHQWPATLVQPVGSPLSLECTVEGTSNPNLYWYRQAAGRGLQLLFYSVGIGQISSEVPQNLSASRPQDRQFILSSKKLLLSDSGFYLCAGEQGAGGYTFGSGTRLTVV.